Following are 20 T cell receptor beta chains from one sample sequenced in a study of identical twins. TCRdb redid the calling of the 5' RACE reads with MiXCR, one entry per CDR3 protein. The sample consists of some 660,000 distinct CDR3 sequences, under 9% of them appearing once. These data also formed part of another study, on yellow fever vaccine responses in identical twins.

What was sequenced was PBMCs. These receptors were taken from a woman aged 18-29 years in good health.

This chain joins TRBV20-1 and TRBJ2-3; TRBD2 matches 7 bases. The CDR3 spans 15 residues. J was trimmed by 0 bases and V by 3 bases; bases with no gene match: 6. Looked up from germline, CDR1 is DFQATT and CDR2 is SNEGSKA (reference sequence). In DNA, the CDR3 is TGCAGTGCTAGTGATGCTAGCGGTAGCACAGATACGCAGTATTTT. Translation: CSASDASGSTDTQYF.

This clonotype was found a few times. The rearrangement uses TRBV20-1 and TRBJ2-7, with D possibly TRBD2 on 6 matching bases. Per germline, CDR1 DFQATT and CDR2 SNEGSKA (reference sequence). V dropped 1 base and J dropped 0 bases, with 16 bases sitting between them. This CDR3 comprises 16 residues. CDR3 amino acids: CSARGPGDVSSYEQYF. As DNA, the CDR3 is TGCAGTGCTAGAGGCCCGGGGGACGTCAGCTCCTACGAGCAGTACTTC.

This clonotype was seen more than once but under ten times. The genes are TRBV13 and TRBJ2-3, with D tentatively TRBD1 or TRBD2 (5 bases each). The CDR3 totals 15 residues. Trimming left V 4 bases short and J 6 bases short, with 17 bases between. The germline CDR1 and CDR2 sequences are PRHDT and FYEKMQ (reference sequence). CDR3 in DNA: TGTGCCAGCAGCTCGCCGGGGCCCCTTGGGGATACGCAGTATTTT. Its protein product is CASSSPGPLGDTQYF.

The V gene is TRBV29-1, the J gene TRBJ2-1; D may match TRBD1 or TRBD2 (5 bases each). Trimming removed 7 bases at V and 0 bases at J, with 13 bases between. The V gene's germline CDR1 is SQVTM and CDR2 ANQGSEA. This CDR3 is 14 amino acids long. CDR3 region: CSGTGTVSYNEQFF. The CDR3 coding sequence is TGCAGCGGGACCGGGACCGTCTCCTACAATGAGCAGTTCTTC.

This clonotype was detected a few times. The chain combines TRBV4-3 with TRBJ2-2; D is ambiguous. The germline gives CDR1 LGHNA, CDR2 YSLEER. V was clipped by 2 bases and J by 5 bases, with 9 bases between them. The CDR3 extends over 14 amino acids. CDR3 in amino acids: CASSQLEGTGELFF. In nucleotides, the CDR3 is TGCGCCAGCAGCCAATTGGAAGGTACCGGGGAGCTGTTTTTT.

This clonotype was picked up a small number of times. This rearrangement joins TRBV28 to TRBJ2-5; the D is unclear. This CDR3 comprises 15 residues. Trimming pared 3 bases from V and 0 bases from J, leaving 11 bases between. Germline CDR1 MDHEN, CDR2 SYDVKM. The CDR3 DNA reads as TGTGCCAGCAGTTTTGTTGTTAGAAACCAAGAGACCCAGTACTTC. This translates into CASSFVVRNQETQYF.

This clonotype was seen a handful of times. The chain carries TRBV6-1 and TRBJ2-3; 11 bases match TRBD2. The CDR3 sequence is 16 residues long. Trimming removed 3 bases from V and 3 bases from J; junction bases left unmatched: 5. CDR1 and CDR2 from the germline V gene are MNHNS and SASEGT. As DNA, the CDR3 is TGTGCCAGCAGTGACTTAGCGGGGGGGCTAACAGATACGCAGTATTTT. This encodes CASSDLAGGLTDTQYF.

The V call is TRBV6-1, the J call TRBJ2-1; 7 bases are a match to TRBD1. The CDR3 spans 17 residues. Germline CDR1 and CDR2: MNHNS and SASEGT. V lost 1 base to trimming and J lost 3 bases; unmatched junction nucleotides: 9. The CDR3, as DNA: TGTGCCAGCAGTGAAGAGCCGGGACAGAACATCTACAATGAGCAGTTCTTC. This translates into CASSEEPGQNIYNEQFF.

This sequence joins TRBV20-1 and TRBJ2-1; the match to TRBD2 covers 12 bases. The ends lost 0 bases at V and 8 bases at J; junction bases unmatched: 5. The germline V gene has CDR1 DFQATT and CDR2 SNEGSKA (reference sequence). This CDR3 has 15 residues. The CDR3 is CSARDMTSGSHEQFF. CDR3 nucleotide sequence: TGCAGTGCTAGAGATATGACTAGCGGGAGCCATGAGCAGTTCTTC.

This clonotype has ten or more counts. J is TRBJ2-1 and V is TRBV5-1, with D hard to call. The V end lost 2 bases, the J end lost 8 bases, and 8 bases lay between the germline ends. The CDR3 consists of 12 residues. Germline CDR1 and CDR2: SGHRS and YFSETQ. The CDR3 spells CASSFGEYEQFF. For the CDR3, the DNA is TGCGCCAGCAGCTTTGGGGAATATGAGCAGTTCTTC.

This chain joins TRBV24-1 and TRBJ2-2; D possibly corresponds to TRBD1 (6 bases). Germline values: CDR1 KGHDR, CDR2 SFDVKD. The CDR3 length is 18 residues. V dropped 4 bases and J dropped 1 base, with 18 bases sitting between them. This chain's CDR3 is CATSELQGGNVNTGELFF. The CDR3 nucleotides read TGTGCCACCAGTGAATTACAGGGTGGGAACGTGAACACCGGGGAGCTGTTTTTT.

This chain uses TRBV2 with TRBJ2-1; 11 nucleotides align to TRBD2. The CDR3 is 18 residues long. The germline V gene encodes CDR1 SNHLY and CDR2 FYNNEI. V shed 11 bases and J 10 bases; nucleotides not matched to a gene: 25. CDR3 residues: CAFSSQPGTSGRSREQFF. The CDR3 region has the DNA TGTGCCTTCAGTTCCCAACCCGGGACTAGCGGAAGGAGTAGGGAGCAGTTCTTC.

This clonotype was seen a handful of times. The chain recombines TRBV6-5 with TRBJ1-2; D not resolved. V was clipped by 2 bases and J by 7 bases, with 17 bases between them. This CDR3 comprises 15 residues. Looked up from germline, CDR1 is MNHEY and CDR2 is SVGAGI. The CDR3 sequence: CASSYRVARSGGYTF. CDR3 coding DNA: TGTGCCAGCAGTTACCGTGTAGCAAGATCCGGTGGCTACACCTTC.

The genes are TRBV6-5 and TRBJ2-1, with D possibly being TRBD1 (5 bases). Germline loops: CDR1 MNHEY, CDR2 SVGAGI. V was clipped by 7 bases and J by 9 bases, with 13 bases between them. This CDR3 has 12 residues. The CDR3: CASTPVQGEQFF. The CDR3 DNA follows: TGTGCCAGCACACCCGTCCAGGGTGAGCAGTTCTTC.

In its sample, this clonotype was seen many times. The chain has TRBV18 and TRBJ2-1; no clear D gene. V lost 8 bases to trimming and J lost 5 bases, with 7 bases between them. Per germline, CDR1 KGHSH and CDR2 LQKENI. The CDR3 totals 11 residues. CDR3 region: CASSPNNEQFF. As DNA, the CDR3 is TGTGCCAGCAGTCCTAACAATGAGCAGTTCTTC.

The V and J genes are TRBV11-2 and TRBJ1-4; D unresolved. The V end was cut by 5 bases, the J end by 0 bases, with 7 bases between. The CDR3 consists of 14 residues. Germline V gene lookup returns CDR1 SGHAT and CDR2 FQNNGV. The CDR3 loop reads CASSTGATNEKLFF. CDR3 DNA sequence: TGTGCCAGCAGCACTGGGGCAACTAATGAAAAACTGTTTTTT.

This chain links TRBV29-1 with TRBJ2-1, with 9 bases fitting TRBD1. The CDR3 contains 12 residues. The V segment lost 7 bases and the J segment 6 bases; nucleotides outside the gene matches: 4. Germline V gene sequence: CDR1 SQVTM, CDR2 ANQGSEA. The CDR3 nucleotides read TGCAGCGAACAGGGACAGGGCAATGAGCAGTTCTTC. Amino acids: CSEQGQGNEQFF.

The rearrangement joins TRBV11-2 to TRBJ2-7, with 15 bases fitting TRBD2. CDR1 is SGHAT, CDR2 FQNNGV, per germline. V was clipped by 1 base and J by 2 bases; unmatched bases: 9. The CDR3 extends over 19 amino acids. This chain's CDR3 is CASSLVTGTSGRLAYEQYF. In DNA form, the CDR3 reads TGTGCCAGCAGCTTAGTCACCGGGACTAGCGGGAGGCTGGCCTACGAGCAGTACTTC.

In this sample, this clonotype turned up many times. The chain combines TRBV12-3 or TRBV12-4 with TRBJ2-5, with 11 bases identical to TRBD1. The CDR3 has 15 amino acids. Unmatched junction bases numbered 5, after V lost 6 bases and J lost 2 bases. CDR3 loop: CASSPGQGGQETQYF. CDR3 in DNA: TGTGCCAGCAGCCCGGGACAGGGGGGGCAAGAGACCCAGTACTTC.

This clonotype was counted ten times or more. The rearrangement joins TRBV20-1 to TRBJ2-4, with no clear D. V lost 0 bases and J 0 bases, leaving 12 bases between the germline ends. The germline gives CDR1 DFQATT, CDR2 SNEGSKA (reference sequence). This CDR3 spans 16 amino acids. CDR3 DNA sequence: TGCAGTGCTAGAGATTTAACCGCCCAAGCCAAAAACATTCAGTACTTC. Protein product: CSARDLTAQAKNIQYF.